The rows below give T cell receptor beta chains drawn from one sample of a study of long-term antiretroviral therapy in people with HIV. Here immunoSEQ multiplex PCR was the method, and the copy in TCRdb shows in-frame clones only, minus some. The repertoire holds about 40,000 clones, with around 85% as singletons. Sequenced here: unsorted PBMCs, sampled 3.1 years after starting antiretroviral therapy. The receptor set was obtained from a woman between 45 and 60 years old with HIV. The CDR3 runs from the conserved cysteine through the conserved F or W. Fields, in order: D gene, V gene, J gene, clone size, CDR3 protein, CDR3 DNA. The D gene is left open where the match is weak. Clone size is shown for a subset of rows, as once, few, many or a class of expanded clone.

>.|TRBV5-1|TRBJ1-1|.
CASSYDSLNTEAFF
TGCGCCAGCAGCTATGACAGTTTGAACACTGAAGCTTTCTTT
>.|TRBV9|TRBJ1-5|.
CASSVEPENQPQHF
TGTGCCAGCAGCGTAGAGCCTGAAAATCAGCCCCAGCATTTT
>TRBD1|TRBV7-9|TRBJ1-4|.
CASSFQGAANEKLFF
TGTGCCAGCAGCTTTCAGGGGGCTGCTAATGAAAAACTGTTTTTT
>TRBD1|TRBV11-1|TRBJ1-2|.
CASSFPGEQGANYGYTF
TGTGCCAGCAGCTTCCCCGGCGAACAGGGGGCAAACTATGGCTACACCTTC
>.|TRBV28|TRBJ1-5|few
CATLLGTYRDQPQHF
TGTGCCACCCTCCTGGGCACATATCGGGATCAGCCCCAGCATTTT
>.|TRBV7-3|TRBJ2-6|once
CASSLTGTSSGANVLTF
TGTGCCAGCAGCTTAACAGGGACAAGCTCTGGGGCCAACGTCCTGACTTTC
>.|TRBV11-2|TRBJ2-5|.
CASSLVFQETQYF
TGTGCCAGCAGCTTAGTATTCCAAGAGACCCAGTACTTC
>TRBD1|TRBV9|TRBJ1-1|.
CASSSTTGGSTEAFF
TGTGCCAGCAGCTCAACGACAGGGGGCTCGACTGAAGCTTTCTTT
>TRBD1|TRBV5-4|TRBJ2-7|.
CASSSPGTGVDEQYF
TGTGCCAGCAGCTCCCCAGGGACAGGGGTGGACGAGCAGTACTTC
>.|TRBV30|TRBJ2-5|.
CAWSVIGGGETQYF
TGTGCCTGGAGTGTAATCGGGGGAGGAGAGACCCAGTACTTC
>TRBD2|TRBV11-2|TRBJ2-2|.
CASRQPGLAVYGELFF
TGTGCCAGCAGGCAACCGGGACTAGCGGTCTATGGGGAGCTGTTTTTT
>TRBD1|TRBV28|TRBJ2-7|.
CASSPLTGTVYEQYF
TGTGCCAGCAGTCCTCTCACTGGGACAGTCTACGAGCAGTACTTC
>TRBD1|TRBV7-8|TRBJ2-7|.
CASTQDGSRGPGDF
TGTGCCAGCACCCAGGACGGCAGTAGGGGGCCCGGGGACTTC
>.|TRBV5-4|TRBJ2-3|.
CASTPGGTDTQYF
TGTGCCAGCACCCCGGGCGGCACAGATACGCAGTATTTT
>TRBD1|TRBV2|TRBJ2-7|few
CATGTDQYEQYF
TGTGCCACCGGGACAGATCAATACGAGCAGTACTTC
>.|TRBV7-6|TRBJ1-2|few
CASRSWYGYTF
TGTGCCAGCAGATCCTGGTATGGCTACACCTTC
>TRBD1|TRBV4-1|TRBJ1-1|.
CASSLTGGPEAFF
TGCGCCAGCAGCCTAACAGGGGGCCCCGAAGCTTTCTTT
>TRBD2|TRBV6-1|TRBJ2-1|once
CASSPLAGERSFF
TGTGCCAGCAGTCCCCTAGCGGGGGAGAGGTCGTTCTTC
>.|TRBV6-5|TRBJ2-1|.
CASSYIGRYNEQFF
TGTGCCAGCAGTTACATCGGAAGGTACAATGAGCAGTTCTTC
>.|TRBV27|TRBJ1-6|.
CASSFRQDSPLHF
TGTGCCAGCAGTTTCCGACAGGATTCACCCCTCCACTTT
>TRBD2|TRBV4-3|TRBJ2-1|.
CASSQDSPAGFNEQFF
TGCGCCAGCAGCCAAGATAGTCCAGCGGGGTTCAATGAGCAGTTCTTC
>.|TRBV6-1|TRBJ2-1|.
CASSEQPNRVSYNEQFF
TGTGCCAGCAGTGAACAGCCCAACAGAGTATCCTACAATGAGCAGTTCTTC
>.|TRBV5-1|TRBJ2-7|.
CASSVDGSSYEQYF
TGCGCCAGCAGCGTGGACGGTAGCTCCTACGAGCAGTACTTC
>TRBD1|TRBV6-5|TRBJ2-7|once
CASSYVRGQAEQYF
TGTGCCAGCAGTTACGTCCGGGGACAGGCCGAGCAGTACTTC
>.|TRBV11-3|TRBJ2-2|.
CASSLDSPGELFF
TGTGCCAGCAGCTTAGATTCGCCCGGGGAGCTGTTTTTT
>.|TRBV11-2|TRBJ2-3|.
CASSPQISTDTQYF
TGTGCCAGCAGCCCCCAGATTAGCACAGATACGCAGTATTTT
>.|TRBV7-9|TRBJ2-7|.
CASSPRQGRSYEQYF
TGTGCCAGCAGCCCACGTCAGGGACGCTCCTACGAGCAGTACTTC
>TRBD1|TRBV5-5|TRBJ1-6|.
CASSLFQGQGASSYNSPLHF
TGTGCCAGCAGCTTGTTTCAGGGACAGGGGGCGAGCTCCTATAATTCACCCCTCCACTTT
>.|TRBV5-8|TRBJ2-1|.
CASSFQVFSYNEQFF
TGTGCCAGCAGCTTCCAGGTTTTCTCCTACAATGAGCAGTTCTTC
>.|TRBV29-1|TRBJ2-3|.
CSVEAGIPDTQYF
TGCAGCGTTGAGGCAGGGATTCCAGATACGCAGTATTTT
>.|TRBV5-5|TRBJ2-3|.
CASSLAASASTDTQYF
TGTGCCAGCAGCTTGGCTGCTAGCGCAAGCACAGATACGCAGTATTTT